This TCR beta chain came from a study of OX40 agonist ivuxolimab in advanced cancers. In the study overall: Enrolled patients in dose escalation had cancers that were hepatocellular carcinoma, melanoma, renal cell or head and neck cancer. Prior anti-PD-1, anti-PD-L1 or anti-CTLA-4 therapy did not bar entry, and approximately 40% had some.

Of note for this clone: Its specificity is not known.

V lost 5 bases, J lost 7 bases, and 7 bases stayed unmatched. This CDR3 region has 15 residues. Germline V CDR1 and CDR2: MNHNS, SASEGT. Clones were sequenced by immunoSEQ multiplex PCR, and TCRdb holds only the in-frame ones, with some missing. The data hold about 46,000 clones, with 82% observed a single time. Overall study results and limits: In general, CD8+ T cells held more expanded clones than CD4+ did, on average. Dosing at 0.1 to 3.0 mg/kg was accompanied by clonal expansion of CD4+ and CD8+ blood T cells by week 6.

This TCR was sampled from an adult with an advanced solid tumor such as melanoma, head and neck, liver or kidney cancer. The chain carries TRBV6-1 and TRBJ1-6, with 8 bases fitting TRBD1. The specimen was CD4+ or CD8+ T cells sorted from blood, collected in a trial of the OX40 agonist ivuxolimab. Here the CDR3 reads CASSNRQGLNSPLHF. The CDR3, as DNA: TGTGCCAGCAGTAACCGACAGGGGTTAAATTCACCCCTCCACTTT.